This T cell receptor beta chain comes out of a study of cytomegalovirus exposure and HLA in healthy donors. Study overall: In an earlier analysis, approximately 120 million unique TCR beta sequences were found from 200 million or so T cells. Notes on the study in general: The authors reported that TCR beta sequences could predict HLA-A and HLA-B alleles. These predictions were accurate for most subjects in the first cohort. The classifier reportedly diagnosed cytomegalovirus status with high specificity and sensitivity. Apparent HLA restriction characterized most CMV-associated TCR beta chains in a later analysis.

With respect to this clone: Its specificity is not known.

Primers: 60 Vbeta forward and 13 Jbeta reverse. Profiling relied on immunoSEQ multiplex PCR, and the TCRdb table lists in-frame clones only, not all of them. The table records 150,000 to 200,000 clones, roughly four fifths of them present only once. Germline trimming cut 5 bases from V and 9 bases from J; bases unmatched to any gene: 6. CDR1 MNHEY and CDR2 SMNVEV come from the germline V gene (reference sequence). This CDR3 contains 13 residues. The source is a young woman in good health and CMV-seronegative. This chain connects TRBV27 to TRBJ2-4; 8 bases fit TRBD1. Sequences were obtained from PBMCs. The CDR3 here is CASSPGQGGIQYF. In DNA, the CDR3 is TGTGCCAGCAGTCCTGGACAGGGCGGCATTCAGTACTTC.